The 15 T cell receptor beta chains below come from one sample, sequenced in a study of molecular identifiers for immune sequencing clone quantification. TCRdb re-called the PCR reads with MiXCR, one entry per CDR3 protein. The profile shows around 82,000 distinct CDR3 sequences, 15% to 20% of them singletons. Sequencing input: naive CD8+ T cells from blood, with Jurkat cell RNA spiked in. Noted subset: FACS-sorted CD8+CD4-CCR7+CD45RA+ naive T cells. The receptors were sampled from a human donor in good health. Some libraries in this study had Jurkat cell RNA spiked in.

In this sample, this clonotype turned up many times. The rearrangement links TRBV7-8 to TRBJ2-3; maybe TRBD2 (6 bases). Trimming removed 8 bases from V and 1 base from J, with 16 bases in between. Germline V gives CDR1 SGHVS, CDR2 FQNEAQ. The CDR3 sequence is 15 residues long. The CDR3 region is CASPQYGGGTDTQYF. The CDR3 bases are TGTGCCAGCCCCCAGTACGGCGGGGGCACAGATACGCAGTATTTT.

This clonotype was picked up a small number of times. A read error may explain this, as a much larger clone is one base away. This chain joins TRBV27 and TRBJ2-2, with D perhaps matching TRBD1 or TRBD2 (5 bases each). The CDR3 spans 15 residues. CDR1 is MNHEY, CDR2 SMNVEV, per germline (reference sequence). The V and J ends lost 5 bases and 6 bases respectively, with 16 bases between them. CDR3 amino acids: CASSPAMGEAGELFF. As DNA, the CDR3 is TGTGCCAGCAGTCCCGCCATGGGGGAAGCCGGGGAGCTGTTTTTT.

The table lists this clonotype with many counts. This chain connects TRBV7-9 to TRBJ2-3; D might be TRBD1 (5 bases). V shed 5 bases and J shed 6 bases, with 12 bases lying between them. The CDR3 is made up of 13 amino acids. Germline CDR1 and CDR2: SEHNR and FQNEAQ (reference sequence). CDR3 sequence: CASSQPTVDTQYF. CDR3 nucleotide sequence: TGTGCCAGCAGCCAACCGACAGTGGATACGCAGTATTTT.

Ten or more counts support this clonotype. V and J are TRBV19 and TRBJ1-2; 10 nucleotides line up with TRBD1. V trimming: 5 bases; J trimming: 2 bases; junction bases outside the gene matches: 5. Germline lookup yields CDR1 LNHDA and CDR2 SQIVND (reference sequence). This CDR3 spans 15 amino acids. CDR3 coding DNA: TGTGCCAGTAGTCCGACGGGACAGGGGAACTATGGCTACACCTTC. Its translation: CASSPTGQGNYGYTF.

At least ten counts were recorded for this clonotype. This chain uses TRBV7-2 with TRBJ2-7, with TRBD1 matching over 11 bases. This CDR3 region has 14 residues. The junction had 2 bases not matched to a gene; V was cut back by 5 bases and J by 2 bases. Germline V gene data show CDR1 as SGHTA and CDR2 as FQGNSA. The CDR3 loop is CASSPGQGAYEQYF. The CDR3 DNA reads TGTGCCAGCAGCCCGGGACAGGGGGCCTACGAGCAGTACTTC.

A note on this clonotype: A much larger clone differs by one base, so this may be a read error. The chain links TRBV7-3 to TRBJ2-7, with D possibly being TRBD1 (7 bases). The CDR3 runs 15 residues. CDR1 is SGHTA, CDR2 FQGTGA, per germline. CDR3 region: CASSPGDSWGYKQYF. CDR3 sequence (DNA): TGTGCCAGCAGCCCGGGGGACAGCTGGGGCTACAAGCAGTACTTC.

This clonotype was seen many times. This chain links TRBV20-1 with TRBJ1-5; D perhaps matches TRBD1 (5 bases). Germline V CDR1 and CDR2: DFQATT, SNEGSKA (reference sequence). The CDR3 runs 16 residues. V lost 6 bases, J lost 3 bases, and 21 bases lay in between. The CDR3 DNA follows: TGCAGTGCGGAAACAGGACTAGAAAACCCCAATCAGCCCCAGCATTTT. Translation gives CSAETGLENPNQPQHF.

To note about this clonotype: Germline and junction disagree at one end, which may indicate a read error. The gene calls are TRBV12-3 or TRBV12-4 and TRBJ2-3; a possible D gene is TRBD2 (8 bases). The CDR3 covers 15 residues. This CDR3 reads CAGSPRVAGTDMQYF. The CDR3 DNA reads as TGTGCCGGCAGTCCCCGGGTAGCGGGGACAGATATGCAGTATTTT.

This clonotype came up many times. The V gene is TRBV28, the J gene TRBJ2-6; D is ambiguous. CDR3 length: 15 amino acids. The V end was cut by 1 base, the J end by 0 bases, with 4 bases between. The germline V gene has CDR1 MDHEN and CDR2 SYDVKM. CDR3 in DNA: TGTGCCAGCAGTTTATCTCTCTCTGGGGCCAACGTCCTGACTTTC. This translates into CASSLSLSGANVLTF.

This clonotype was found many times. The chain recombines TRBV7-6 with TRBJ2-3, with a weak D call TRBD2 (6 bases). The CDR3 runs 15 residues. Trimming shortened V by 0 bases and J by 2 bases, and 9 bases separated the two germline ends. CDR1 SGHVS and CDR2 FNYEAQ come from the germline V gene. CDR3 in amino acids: CASSLAGTSTDTQYF. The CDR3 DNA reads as TGTGCCAGCAGCTTAGCGGGGACTTCCACAGATACGCAGTATTTT.

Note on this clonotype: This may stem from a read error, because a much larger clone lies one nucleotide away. The CDR3 DNA reads as TGTGTCAGCAGTATCGAACCTGGACTAGCGCCAGGGGAGACCCAGTACTTC. Amino acids: CVSSIEPGLAPGETQYF. The rearrangement links TRBV28 to TRBJ2-5; TRBD2 agrees at 9 bases. This CDR3 contains 17 residues. Germline CDR1 and CDR2: MDHEN and SYDVKM.

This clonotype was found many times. The CDR3 nucleotides are TGTGCCAGCAGCTTAATTTCTACGATAGCGGGCTACACCTTC. It yields the protein CASSLISTIAGYTF. J is TRBJ1-2 and V is TRBV13; D uncertain. The CDR3 has 14 residues. In germline, CDR1 is PRHDT, CDR2 FYEKMQ (reference sequence). The V end lost 2 bases, the J end lost 8 bases, and 15 bases lay between the germline ends.

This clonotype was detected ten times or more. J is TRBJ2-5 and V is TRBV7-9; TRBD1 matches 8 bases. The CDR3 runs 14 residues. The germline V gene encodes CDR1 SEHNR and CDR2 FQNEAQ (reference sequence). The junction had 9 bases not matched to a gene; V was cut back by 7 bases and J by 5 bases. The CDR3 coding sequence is TGTGCCAGCACCCAAGAGGACAGGGATGAGACCCAGTACTTC. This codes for CASTQEDRDETQYF.

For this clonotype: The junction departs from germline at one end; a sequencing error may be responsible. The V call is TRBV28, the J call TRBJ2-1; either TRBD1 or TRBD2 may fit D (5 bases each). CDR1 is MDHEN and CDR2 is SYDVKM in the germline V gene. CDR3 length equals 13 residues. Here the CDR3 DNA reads TGTGCCAGTAGTTTAGGGACCGACTACGAGCAGTTCTTC. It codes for CASSLGTDYEQFF.

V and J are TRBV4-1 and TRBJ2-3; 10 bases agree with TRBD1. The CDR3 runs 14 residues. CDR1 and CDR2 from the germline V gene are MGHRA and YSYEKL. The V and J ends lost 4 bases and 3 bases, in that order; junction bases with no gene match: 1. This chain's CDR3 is CASSLGQGTDTQYF. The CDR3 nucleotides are TGCGCCAGCAGCCTGGGACAGGGGACAGATACGCAGTATTTT.